This T cell receptor beta chain emerged from a study of sequential checkpoint blockade in melanoma. About the research overall: TCRbeta immunosequencing was performed on DNA from around 91 pretreatment melanoma tumor samples. After nivolumab or ipilimumab alone, roughly 20 patients had week-13 rebiopsies. The study's findings and limits: Patients with week-13 increases in T-cell fraction and clonality benefited about 30 times more often. For nivolumab-first patients, baseline tumor clonality was associated with response.

Described treatment: randomized to nivolumab then ipilimumab (arm A) or the reverse (arm B). TCRdb keeps only in-frame clones here, not all; method: immunoSEQ multiplex PCR. The sample consists of approximately 8,200 clones, 20% to 25% of them appearing once. The table lists this clone with a few counts. The antigen is undetermined. The length of the CDR3 is 13 residues. Trimming took 5 bases from V and 4 from J, leaving 11 bases between them. Germline CDR1 and CDR2: SGDLS and YYNGEE. This clonotype originated in a human donor with melanoma. This rearrangement joins TRBV9 to TRBJ2-3; D is undetermined. The sample was tumor tissue (inferred from file names), taken from a patient given nivolumab and ipilimumab in sequence. CDR3 sequence (DNA): TGTGCCAGCAGTGAAGCCCCCCCAGATACGCAGTATTTT. This gives the protein CASSEAPPDTQYF.